This T cell receptor (beta chain) was observed in a study of PD-L1 blockade in urothelial cancer. Looking at the study overall: A median roughly 150,000 T cells were found in blood samples.

The CDR3 contains 13 residues. Losses at the gene ends were 2 bases for V and 10 bases for J; bases not matched to a gene: 4. CDR1 and CDR2 (germline): MNHNY, SVGAGI (reference sequence). The data were produced by immunoSEQ multiplex PCR, yet TCRdb's version contains in-frame clones alone and is incomplete. The table lists 60,000 to 85,000 clones, approximately 90% of them singletons. The receptor comes from a woman aged 70 to 79 with urothelial cancer. Material: PBMCs, obtained around atezolizumab (anti-PD-L1) treatment. The V call is TRBV6-6, the J call TRBJ2-1, with TRBD2 matching 8 bases. The CDR3 DNA reads TGTGCCAGCAGTTACAGGGTAGCGGGGGAGCAGTTCTTC. Translation gives CASSYRVAGEQFF.